This T cell receptor beta chain came from a study of T cell repertoires in ileal Crohn's disease. Study context: Median disease duration was roughly 7.9 years; 35% to 45% smoked at surgery. Per sample, roughly 500 nanograms of biopsy DNA were TCRB immunosequenced.

Looked up from germline, CDR1 is MNHEY and CDR2 is SMNVEV (reference sequence). The CDR3 length is 15 residues. Between the trimmed V and J ends, which lost 5 bases and 10 bases, there was a span of 20 bases. Worth noting for this clone: Its specificity is unknown.

TCRdb keeps only in-frame clones here, not all; method: immunoSEQ multiplex PCR. The sample includes 5,500 or so clones, more than 75% of them seen just once. The sample's time point: proximal margin of the surgical specimen (macroscopically non-inflamed). Whole-study findings and limits: Sorted CD8 T cells held more high-frequency clones than CD4. Compared with non-smokers, active smokers at surgery showed more clonal expansions.

Sequenced sample: ileal tissue. The clonotype originates from an adult with Crohn's disease. J is TRBJ2-2 and V is TRBV27; D might be TRBD2 (5 bases). DNA for the CDR3: TGTGCCAGCAGTCCGGGGAAAGGAGACACTCCGGAGCTGTTTTTT. Its translation: CASSPGKGDTPELFF.